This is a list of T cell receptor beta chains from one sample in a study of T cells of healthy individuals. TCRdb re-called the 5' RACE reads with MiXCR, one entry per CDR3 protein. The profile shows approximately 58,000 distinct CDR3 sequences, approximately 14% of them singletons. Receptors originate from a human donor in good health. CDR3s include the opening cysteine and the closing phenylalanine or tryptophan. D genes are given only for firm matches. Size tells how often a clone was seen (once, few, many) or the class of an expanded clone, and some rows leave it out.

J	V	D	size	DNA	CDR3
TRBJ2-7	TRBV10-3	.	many	TGTGCCTCGGGGGACACTTCCTACGAGCAGTACTTC	CASGDTSYEQYF
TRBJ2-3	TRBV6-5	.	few	TGTGCCAGCAGTTACTCGACCCGGGGAGTACGCACAGATACGCAGTATTTT	CASSYSTRGVRTDTQYF
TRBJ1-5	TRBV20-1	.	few	TGCAGTGCTAGAGATCGGGGGGATCAGCCCCAGCATTTT	CSARDRGDQPQHF
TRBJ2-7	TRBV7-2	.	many	TGTGCCAGCAGCTTAGCCCAAAGCTCCTACGAGCAGTACTTC	CASSLAQSSYEQYF
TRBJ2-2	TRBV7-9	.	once	TGTGCCAGCAGCCGGGCAACGAACACCGGGGAGCTGTTTTTT	CASSRATNTGELFF
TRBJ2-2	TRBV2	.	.	TGTGCCAGCAACCTGGACTCGAACACCGGGGAGCTGTTTTTT	CASNLDSNTGELFF
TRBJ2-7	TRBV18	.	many	TGTGCCAGCTCAACCGACTGGAGCTCCTACGAGCAGTACTTC	CASSTDWSSYEQYF
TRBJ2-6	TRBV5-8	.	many	TGTGCCAGCAGCTTGTGGACACAAGCCTCTGGGGCCAACGTCCTGACTTTC	CASSLWTQASGANVLTF
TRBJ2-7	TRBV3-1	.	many	TGTGCCAGCAGCCTGTCCCTCGAGCAGTACTTC	CASSLSLEQYF
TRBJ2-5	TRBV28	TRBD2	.	TGTGCCAGCAGTGCAGCGGGGGGGCGAGAGACCCAGTACTTC	CASSAAGGRETQYF
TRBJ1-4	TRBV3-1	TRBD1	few	TGTGCCAGCAGCCAATGGAGTCAGGGGGCTAAGGATGAAAAACTGTTTTTT	CASSQWSQGAKDEKLFF
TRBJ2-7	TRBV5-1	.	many	TGCGCCAGCAGCTTAGAGGGGACCACCTACGAGCAGTACTTC	CASSLEGTTYEQYF
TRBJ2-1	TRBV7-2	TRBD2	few	TGTGCCAGCAGCGGACTAGCGGGAGGGCTCTTCCGCAATGAGCAGTTCTTC	CASSGLAGGLFRNEQFF
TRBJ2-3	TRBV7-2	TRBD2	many	TGTGCCAGCAGCTTGACTAGCGGAACCTATGATACGCAGTATTTT	CASSLTSGTYDTQYF
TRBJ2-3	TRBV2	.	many	TGTGCCGGATCGAGGGGAGCATCCACAGATACGCAGTATTTT	CAGSRGASTDTQYF
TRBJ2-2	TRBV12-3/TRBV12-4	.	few	TGTGCCAGCAGAGTGGGAGTGGCTAACACCGGGGAGCTGTTTTTT	CASRVGVANTGELFF
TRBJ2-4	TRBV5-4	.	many	TGTGCCAGCAGCTTGGCGGGGCGCGTTACCAAAAACATTCAGTACTTC	CASSLAGRVTKNIQYF
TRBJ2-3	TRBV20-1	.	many	TGCAGTGCTAGAGTCGTAGGCGGAAGCACAGATACGCAGTATTTT	CSARVVGGSTDTQYF
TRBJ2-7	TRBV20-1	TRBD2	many	TGCAGTGCCGAGCCCAGCGGGAGTCGGTACGAGCAGTACTTC	CSAEPSGSRYEQYF
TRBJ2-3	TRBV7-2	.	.	TGTGCCAGCAGCTGGGCCCCGACGAGGACAGATACGCAGTATTTT	CASSWAPTRTDTQYF
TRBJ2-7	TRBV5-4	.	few	TGTGCCAGCAGCCCGCCTCGCAGGGAACGGAGGGAGCAGTACTTC	CASSPPRRERREQYF
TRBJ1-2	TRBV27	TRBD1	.	TGTGCCAGCAGTCAGGGCCGGGACAGGGGCTATGGCTACACCTTC	CASSQGRDRGYGYTF
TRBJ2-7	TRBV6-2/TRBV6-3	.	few	TGTGCCACCTCGTCCTACGAGCAGTACTTC	CATSSYEQYF
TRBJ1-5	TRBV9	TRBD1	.	TGTGCCAGCAGCCCCCGGACAGGGAAGGGTAGCAATCAGCCCCAGCATTTT	CASSPRTGKGSNQPQHF
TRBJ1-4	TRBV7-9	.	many	TGTGCCAGCAGCCCGGGGCGGTTGGCGGACCACGAAAAACTGTTTTTT	CASSPGRLADHEKLFF
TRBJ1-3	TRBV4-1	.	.	TGCGCCAGCAGTAATGTCGGCTCTGGAAACACCATATATTTT	CASSNVGSGNTIYF